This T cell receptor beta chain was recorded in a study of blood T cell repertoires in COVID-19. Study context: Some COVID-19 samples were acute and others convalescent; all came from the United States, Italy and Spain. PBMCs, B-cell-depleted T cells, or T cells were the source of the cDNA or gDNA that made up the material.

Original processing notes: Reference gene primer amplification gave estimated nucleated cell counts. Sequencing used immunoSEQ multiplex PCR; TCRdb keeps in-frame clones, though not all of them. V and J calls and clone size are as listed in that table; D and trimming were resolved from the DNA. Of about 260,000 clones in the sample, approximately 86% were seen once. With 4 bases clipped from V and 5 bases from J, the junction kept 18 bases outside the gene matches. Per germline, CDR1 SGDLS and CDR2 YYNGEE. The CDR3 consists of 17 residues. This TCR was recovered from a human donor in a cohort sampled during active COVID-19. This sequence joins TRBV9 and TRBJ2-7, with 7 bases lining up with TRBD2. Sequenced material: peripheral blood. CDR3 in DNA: TGTGCCAGCAGCCGCGTCGGGGCGGGAGTGTTTCCCCACGAGCAGTACTTC. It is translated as CASSRVGAGVFPHEQYF.